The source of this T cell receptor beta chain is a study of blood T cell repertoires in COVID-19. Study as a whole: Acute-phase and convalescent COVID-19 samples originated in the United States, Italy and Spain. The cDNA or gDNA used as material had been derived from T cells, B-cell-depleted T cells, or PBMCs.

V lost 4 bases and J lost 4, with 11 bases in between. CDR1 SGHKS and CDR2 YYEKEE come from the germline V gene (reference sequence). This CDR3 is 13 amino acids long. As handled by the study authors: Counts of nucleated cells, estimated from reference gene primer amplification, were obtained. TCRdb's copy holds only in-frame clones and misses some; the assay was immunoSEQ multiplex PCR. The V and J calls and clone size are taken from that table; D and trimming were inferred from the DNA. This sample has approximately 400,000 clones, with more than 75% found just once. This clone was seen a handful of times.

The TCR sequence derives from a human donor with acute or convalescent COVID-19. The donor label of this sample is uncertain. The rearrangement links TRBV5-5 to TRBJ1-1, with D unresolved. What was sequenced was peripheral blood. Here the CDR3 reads CASSGSRGTEAFF. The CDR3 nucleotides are TGTGCCAGCAGCGGATCCCGGGGCACTGAAGCTTTCTTT.